What follows describes a single T cell receptor beta chain. Method: immunoSEQ multiplex PCR; TCRdb's copy keeps in-frame clones and lacks some. The sample lists about 91,000 clones, over 95% seen once, with roughly 0.033% in the top ten. J lost 2 bases, V lost 3 bases, and 3 bases had no gene match. This CDR3 is 14 amino acids long. From germline, CDR1 is ENHRY and CDR2 SYGVKD. The data were obtained in a study of siplizumab effects on memory and regulatory T cells. Sequencing was done on a sample of naive CD4+ T cells sorted from blood. The sequence was collected from a human donor in good health. This chain uses TRBV10-3 with TRBJ2-5, with 7 bases that match TRBD2. CDR3 DNA: TGTGCCATCAGTGAATGGGGGGGACAAGAGACCCAGTACTTC. This encodes CAISEWGGQETQYF.